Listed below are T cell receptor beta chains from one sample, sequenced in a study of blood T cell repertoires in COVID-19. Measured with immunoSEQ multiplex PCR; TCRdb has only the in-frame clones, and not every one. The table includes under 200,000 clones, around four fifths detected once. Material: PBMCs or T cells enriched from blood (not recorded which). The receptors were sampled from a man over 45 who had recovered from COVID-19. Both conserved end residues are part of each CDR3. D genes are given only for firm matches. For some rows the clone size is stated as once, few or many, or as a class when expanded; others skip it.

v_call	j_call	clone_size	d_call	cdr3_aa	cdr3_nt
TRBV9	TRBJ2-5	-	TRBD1	CASSVDQTGGFQETQYF	TGTGCCAGCAGCGTTGACCAGACAGGGGGTTTCCAAGAGACCCAGTACTTC
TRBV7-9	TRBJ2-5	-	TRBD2	CASSLVLAGPAGETQYF	TGTGCCAGCAGCTTAGTGCTAGCGGGGCCGGCAGGTGAGACCCAGTACTTC
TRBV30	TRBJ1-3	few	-	CAWSRQGNTIYF	TGTGCCTGGTCGCGACAGGGAAACACCATATATTTT
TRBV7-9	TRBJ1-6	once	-	CASSLDGSGNSPLHF	TGTGCCAGCAGCTTAGATGGGAGTGGCAATTCACCCCTCCACTTT
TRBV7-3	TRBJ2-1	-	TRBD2	CASSFRAGGRNEQFF	TGTGCCAGCAGCTTTAGAGCGGGGGGGCGGAATGAGCAGTTCTTC
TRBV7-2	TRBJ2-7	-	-	CASRRSASYEQYF	TGTGCCAGCAGGCGTAGCGCCTCCTACGAGCAGTACTTC
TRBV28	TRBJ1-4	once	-	CASSYPTDEKLFF	TGTGCCAGCAGTTACCCGACAGATGAAAAACTGTTTTTT
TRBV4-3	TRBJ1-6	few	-	CASRQRGGDSPLHF	TGCGCCAGCAGACAGAGAGGGGGTGATTCACCCCTCCACTTT
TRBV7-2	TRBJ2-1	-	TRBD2	CASSLVGAGGLGEQFF	TGTGCCAGCAGCTTAGTAGGAGCGGGGGGGCTCGGTGAGCAGTTCTTC
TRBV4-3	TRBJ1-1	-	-	CASSQDRGTGNTEAFF	TGCGCCAGCAGCCAAGATCGAGGTACAGGGAACACTGAAGCTTTCTTT
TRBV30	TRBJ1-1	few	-	CAWNFLNTEAFF	TGTGCCTGGAACTTTTTGAACACTGAAGCTTTCTTT
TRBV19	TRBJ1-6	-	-	CASSMSSVNNSPLHF	TGTGCCAGTAGTATGTCCAGTGTAAATAATTCACCCCTCCACTTT
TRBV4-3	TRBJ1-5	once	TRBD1	CASSYNRGQPQHF	TGCGCCAGCAGCTATAACAGGGGACAGCCCCAGCATTTT
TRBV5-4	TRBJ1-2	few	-	CASSFTGSYGYTF	TGTGCCAGCAGCTTCACAGGGAGCTATGGCTACACCTTC
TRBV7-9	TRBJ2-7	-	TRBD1	CASSPGTGAYEQYF	TGTGCCAGCAGCCCCGGGACAGGGGCCTACGAGCAGTACTTC
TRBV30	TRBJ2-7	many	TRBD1	CAWSPGQGDYEQYF	TGTGCCTGGAGTCCGGGACAGGGAGACTACGAGCAGTACTTC
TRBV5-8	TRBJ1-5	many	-	CASSLFLTGRNQPQHF	TGTGCCAGCAGCTTGTTTCTTACAGGGCGTAATCAGCCCCAGCATTTT
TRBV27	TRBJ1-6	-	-	CASSLVRSYNSPLHF	TGTGCCAGCAGTTTAGTCAGGTCCTATAATTCACCCCTCCACTTT
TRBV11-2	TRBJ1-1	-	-	CASSTRVSNTEAFF	TGTGCCAGCAGCACCAGGGTTTCGAACACTGAAGCTTTCTTT
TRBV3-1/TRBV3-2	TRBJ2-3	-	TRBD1	CASSHGQVTDTQYF	TGTGCCAGCAGCCACGGACAGGTCACAGATACGCAGTATTTT
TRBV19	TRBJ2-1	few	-	CASSSDGEYNEQFF	TGTGCCAGTAGTAGTGACGGGGAGTACAATGAGCAGTTCTTC
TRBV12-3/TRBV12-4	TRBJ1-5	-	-	CASSTIVGQPQHF	TGTGCCAGCAGTACCATCGTTGGCCAGCCCCAGCATTTT
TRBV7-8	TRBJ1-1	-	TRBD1	CASSAQGAGTEAFF	TGTGCCAGCAGCGCTCAGGGGGCGGGCACTGAAGCTTTCTTT
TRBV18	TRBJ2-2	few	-	CASSPPVWQNTGELFF	TGTGCCAGCTCACCACCGGTATGGCAGAACACCGGGGAGCTGTTTTTT
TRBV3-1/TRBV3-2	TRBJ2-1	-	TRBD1	CASSHLGTGGTYNEQFF	TGTGCCAGCAGCCACCTAGGGACAGGGGGCACCTACAATGAGCAGTTCTTC
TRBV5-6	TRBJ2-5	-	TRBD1	CASSWLTGALETQYF	TGTGCCAGCAGCTGGTTGACAGGGGCCCTCGAGACCCAGTACTTC
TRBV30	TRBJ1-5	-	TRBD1	CAWSAGTGRQPQHF	TGTGCCTGGAGTGCAGGGACAGGTCGTCAGCCCCAGCATTTT
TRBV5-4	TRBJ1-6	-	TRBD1	CASSLTGGNSPLHF	TGTGCCAGCAGTTTGACAGGGGGAAATTCACCCCTCCACTTT
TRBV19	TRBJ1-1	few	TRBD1	CASSIPGGRTEAFF	TGTGCCAGTAGTATCCCAGGGGGAAGAACTGAAGCTTTCTTT
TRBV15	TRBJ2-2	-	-	CATSRDEGPGELFF	TGTGCCACCAGCAGAGATGAGGGTCCCGGGGAGCTGTTTTTT
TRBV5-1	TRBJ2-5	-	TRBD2	CASSLEAGGRETQYF	TGCGCCAGCAGCTTGGAAGCGGGGGGGCGTGAGACCCAGTACTTC
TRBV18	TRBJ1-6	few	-	CASSPAPPSPLHF	TGTGCCAGCTCACCGGCACCTCCATCACCCCTCCACTTT
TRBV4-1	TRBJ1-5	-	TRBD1	CASSQDPGTGQNRPQHF	TGCGCCAGCAGCCAAGACCCAGGGACAGGCCAGAATCGGCCCCAGCATTTT
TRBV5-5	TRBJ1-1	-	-	CASSGWGENTEAFF	TGTGCCAGCAGCGGGTGGGGGGAGAACACTGAAGCTTTCTTT
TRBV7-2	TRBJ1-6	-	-	CASSFSAIEKGPLHF	TGTGCCAGCAGCTTTAGCGCCATCGAAAAGGGACCCCTCCACTTT
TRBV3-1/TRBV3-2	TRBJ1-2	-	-	CASSPRMEDGYTF	TGTGCCAGCAGCCCTCGTATGGAGGATGGCTACACCTTC
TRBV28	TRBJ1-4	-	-	CASSIDRANEKLFF	TGTGCCAGCAGCATAGACAGAGCTAATGAAAAACTGTTTTTT
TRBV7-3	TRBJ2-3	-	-	CASSTGLLTDTQYF	TGTGCCAGCAGCACCGGACTGCTCACAGATACGCAGTATTTT
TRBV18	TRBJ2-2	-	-	CASSPDTLGELFF	TGTGCCAGCTCACCGGACACCCTCGGGGAGCTGTTTTTT
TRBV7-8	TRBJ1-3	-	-	CASSLAHLGQRSGNTIYF	TGTGCCAGCAGCTTAGCGCATCTGGGACAACGGTCTGGAAACACCATATATTTT
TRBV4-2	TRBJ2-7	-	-	CASSQALPGYSSYEQYF	TGTGCCAGCAGCCAAGCCCTCCCGGGTTACTCCTCCTACGAGCAGTACTTC
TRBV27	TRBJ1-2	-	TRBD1	CASSPSRTGNYGYTF	TGTGCCAGCAGTCCCTCCCGGACAGGGAACTATGGCTACACCTTC
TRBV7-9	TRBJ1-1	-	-	CASSSLAFF	TGTGCCAGCAGCTCCTTAGCTTTCTTT
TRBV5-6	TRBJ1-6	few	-	CASSLGSLQGWSPLHF	TGTGCCAGCAGTTTAGGATCTCTCCAGGGGTGGTCACCCCTCCACTTT
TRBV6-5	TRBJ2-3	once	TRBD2	CASSGTRSDTQYF	TGTGCCAGCAGCGGGACTAGGTCAGATACGCAGTATTTT
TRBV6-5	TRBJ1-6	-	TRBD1	CASRLDRGQNSPLHF	TGTGCCAGCAGACTCGACAGGGGGCAGAATTCACCCCTCCACTTT
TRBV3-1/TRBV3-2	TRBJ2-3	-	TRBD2	CASSQTTSGNLDTQYF	TGTGCCAGCAGCCAGACGACTAGCGGAAACTTAGATACGCAGTATTTT